Presented here are 4 T cell receptor beta chains from one specimen sequenced in a study of shared clonotypes between healthy human individuals. Sequencing was performed with immunoSEQ multiplex PCR; in TCRdb, only in-frame clones are kept and a portion is missing. This sample has about 980,000 clones, with about three quarters found just once. The source material was memory CD4+ T cells sorted from blood. Subset noted: CD45RA-negative fraction. The receptors originated from a man younger than 35 in good health.

Remarks on this clone: No conserved phenylalanine or tryptophan is present at the end of the CDR3, so a read error is the likely explanation. No DNA is shown, since the ends of the CDR3 on it are uncertain; the CDR3 is the one TCRdb lists. The chain combines TRBV7-2 with TRBJ1-1. CDR1 is SGHTA and CDR2 is FQGNSA in the germline V gene. Inclusive of both ends, the CDR3 amounts to 14 amino acids. The CDR3: CASSLEFGSAHILS.

This clone was counted many times. The rearrangement joins TRBV28 to TRBJ1-2; D gene unclear. The CDR3 is 12 amino acids. Germline CDR1 reads MDHEN; CDR2 reads SYDVKM. The germline V and J ends were trimmed by 5 bases and 4 bases, with 8 bases remaining between them. CDR3 DNA: TGTGCCAGCAGTCCGCGGCTCTATGGCTACACCTTC. It is translated as CASSPRLYGYTF.

The CDR3 loop reads CASSSIDTQYF. The CDR3 DNA reads as TGTGCCAGCAGTTCGATAGATACGCAGTATTTT. The V call is TRBV27, the J call TRBJ2-3; D gene uncertain. Germline V gene lookup returns CDR1 MNHEY and CDR2 SMNVEV (reference sequence). This CDR3 is 11 amino acids long. Trimming pared 4 bases from V and 5 bases from J, leaving 4 bases between.

The rearrangement joins TRBV4-1 to TRBJ1-2, with D tentatively TRBD1 (5 bases). This CDR3 has 12 amino acids. CDR1 MGHRA and CDR2 YSYEKL come from the germline V gene. Trimming left V 0 bases short and J 7 bases short, with 6 bases between. CDR3 loop: CASSQDQGGYTF. The CDR3, as DNA: TGCGCCAGCAGCCAAGATCAGGGTGGCTACACCTTC.